This entry lists 27 T cell receptor beta chains sequenced from one sample in a study of regulatory dendritic cells for organ transplantation (dated by TCRdb to 2017 to 2019). Sorted T cell subsets were CFSE-labeled and co-cultured for around 5 days with allogeneic regulatory or mature dendritic cells at a 1:10 DC:T ratio. No antigens are known for them. Library creation used the immunoSEQ multiplex PCR assay. Entries here come from immuneACCESS through TCRdb and include only in-frame sequences with V and J called. Some clones fail to appear in such tables; in the studies checked, an unresolved V gene covers under half of the shortfall, and the cause of the remainder is unknown. The sample table holds 9,500 to 15,000 clones, of which about 56% were seen once. Jointly, the top ten make up approximately 1.2% of the sample. The sample was naive CD8+ T cells from blood cultured with dendritic cells. Per the publication, the cell subset or site label means: CD45RA+ naive T cells. These receptors all come from a human donor in good health.

This chain connects TRBV19 to TRBJ1-1, with TRBD1 as a possible D gene (5 bases). Germline V CDR1 and CDR2: LNHDA, SQIVND (reference sequence). This CDR3 is 15 amino acids long. V lost 6 bases to trimming and J lost 6 bases, with 20 bases between them. CDR3 loop: CASSRTRGQFPEAFF. CDR3 nucleotide sequence: TGTGCCAGTAGCCGAACAAGGGGTCAATTCCCTGAAGCTTTCTTT. Based on the CDR3 plus reference TRBV19 and TRBJ1-1, the full variable domain is DGGITQSPKYLFRKEGQNVTLSCEQNLNHDAMYWYRQDPGQGLRLIYYSQIVNDFQKGDIAEGYSVSREKKESFPLTVTSAQKNPTAFYLCASSRTRGQFPEAFFGQGTRLTVV.

This clone was seen a single time. The chain recombines TRBV10-3 with TRBJ1-6; a possible D gene is TRBD1 (5 bases). CDR3 length equals 16 residues. V lost 0 bases, J lost 0 bases, and 6 bases lay in between. Germline loops: CDR1 ENHRY, CDR2 SYGVKD. The DNA of the CDR3 is TGTGCCATCAGTGAGTCCGGGGGCTCCTATAATTCACCCCTCCACTTT. Translated: CAISESGGSYNSPLHF.

The rearrangement links TRBV7-6 to TRBJ2-6; the match to TRBD1 covers 7 bases. V was pared by 2 bases and J by 0 bases, with 10 bases of the junction left unmatched. Germline V gene sequence: CDR1 SGHVS, CDR2 FNYEAQ. The CDR3 extends over 19 amino acids. The CDR3 here is CASSLTSLDRSSGANVLTF. The CDR3 bases are TGTGCCAGCAGCTTAACTTCGCTGGACAGGAGCTCTGGGGCCAACGTCCTGACTTTC.

Only a few counts were recorded for this clone. The V call is TRBV18, the J call TRBJ2-3, with D possibly matching TRBD1 (5 bases). Germline V CDR1 and CDR2: KGHSH, LQKENI. Trimming took off 2 bases at V and 2 bases at J, with 11 bases between the two ends. CDR3 size: 15 residues. CDR3 coding DNA: TGTGCCAGCTCACCAGGGGCACCATCCACAGATACGCAGTATTTT. As protein: CASSPGAPSTDTQYF.

This clone was seen more than once but under ten times. The chain has TRBV19 and TRBJ2-7; tentatively, D is TRBD1 (5 bases). The length of the CDR3 is 14 residues. The ends were cut back, 2 bases at V and 2 bases at J, with 10 bases in the middle. From germline, CDR1 is LNHDA and CDR2 SQIVND (reference sequence). The CDR3, as DNA: TGTGCCAGTAGTATAAAGTGGACAACCTACGAGCAGTACTTC. It yields the protein CASSIKWTTYEQYF.

J is TRBJ1-4 and V is TRBV6-5; D remains ambiguous. Germline V lookup: CDR1 MNHEY, CDR2 SVGAGI. Trimming stripped 2 bases from V and 6 bases from J, with 7 bases between. The CDR3 contains 13 residues. The CDR3 reads CASSYPGDEKLFF. The CDR3 nucleotides are TGTGCCAGCAGTTACCCAGGCGATGAAAAACTGTTTTTT.

The genes are TRBV9 and TRBJ2-3, with TRBD2 matching over 10 bases. J gave up 2 bases and V 7 bases, and 13 bases lay outside the gene matches. The CDR3 length is 17 residues. Germline V gene lookup returns CDR1 SGDLS and CDR2 YYNGEE. The CDR3: CASVRLTTSGPTDTQYF. CDR3 in DNA: TGTGCCAGCGTCAGATTAACGACTAGCGGGCCCACAGATACGCAGTATTTT. Drawing the rest from reference TRBV9 and TRBJ2-3, the complete variable domain is DSGVTQTPKHLITATGQRVTLRCSPRSGDLSVYWYQQSLDQGLQFLIQYYNGEERAKGNILERFSAQQFPDLHSELNLSSLELGDSALYFCASVRLTTSGPTDTQYFGPGTRLTVL.

This chain connects TRBV19 to TRBJ1-5; unclear D gene. CDR3 length: 15 residues. V lost 7 bases and J lost 1, with 14 bases in between. Germline V gene data show CDR1 as LNHDA and CDR2 as SQIVND (reference sequence). CDR3 sequence (DNA): TGTGCCAGTACCTCGTGGAGGAGGAGCAATCAGCCCCAGCATTTT. Protein product: CASTSWRRSNQPQHF.

This rearrangement joins TRBV11-2 to TRBJ2-7; 15 positions agree with TRBD2. Trimming cost V 5 bases and J 6 bases; bases outside gene matches: 8. The CDR3 loop spans 16 amino acids. Germline assignment: CDR1 SGHAT and CDR2 FQNNGV. The CDR3 loop reads CASSGGTSGGPSEQYF. CDR3 coding DNA: TGTGCCAGCAGCGGAGGGACTAGCGGGGGGCCCTCCGAGCAGTACTTC. The full variable domain, rest sourced from reference TRBV11-2 and TRBJ2-7, is EAGVAQSPRYKIIEKRQSVAFWCNPISGHATLYWYQQILGQGPKLLIQFQNNGVVDDSQLPKDRFSAERLKGVDSTLKIQPAKLEDSAVYLCASSGGTSGGPSEQYFGPGTRLTVT.

The V gene is TRBV14, the J gene TRBJ1-3; TRBD1 aligns across 9 bases. The CDR3 runs to 15 residues. CDR1 is SGHDN and CDR2 is FVKESK in the germline V gene. The trim removed 5 bases at V and 1 base at J, leaving 3 bases unmatched. The CDR3 coding sequence is TGTGCCAGCAGCAGAGACAGGGGGTCTGGAAACACCATATATTTT. It translates to CASSRDRGSGNTIYF.

This chain links TRBV6-6 with TRBJ2-1; a possible D gene is TRBD2 (5 bases). The V gene's germline CDR1 is MNHNY and CDR2 SVGAGI (reference sequence). V lost 3 bases, J lost 9 bases, and 12 bases lay in between. The CDR3 covers 13 residues. The CDR3 DNA sequence: TGTGCCAGCAGTTATATGGCCGCGGGTGAGCAGTTCTTC. Translated, it gives CASSYMAAGEQFF.

V usage is TRBV6-5 and J usage is TRBJ1-2; D might be TRBD1 (6 bases). Trimming left V 7 bases short and J 8 bases short, with 23 bases between. Germline values: CDR1 MNHEY, CDR2 SVGAGI. The CDR3 extends over 15 amino acids. This chain's CDR3 is CASNPGGRGAVGYTF. The CDR3 region has the DNA TGTGCCAGCAACCCCGGCGGCAGGGGCGCGGTGGGCTACACCTTC.

This clone was found a few times. The chain carries TRBV6-4 and TRBJ2-2; the D is unclear. Trimming removed 8 bases at V and 4 bases at J, with 14 bases between. Germline V gene data show CDR1 as MRHNA and CDR2 as SNTAGT. CDR3 size: 14 residues. The CDR3 DNA sequence: TGTGCCAGCGCTTCCTGGTCGGGCACCGGGGAGCTGTTTTTT. Its protein product is CASASWSGTGELFF.

J is TRBJ2-1 and V is TRBV19; 10 bases map to TRBD2. V shed 5 bases and J 7 bases; nucleotides not matched to a gene: 8. The CDR3 runs 15 residues. The germline gives CDR1 LNHDA, CDR2 SQIVND (reference sequence). The CDR3 is CASSPRTSGANEQFF. DNA of the CDR3: TGTGCCAGTAGTCCCCGGACTAGCGGTGCTAATGAGCAGTTCTTC.

The V gene is TRBV4-3, the J gene TRBJ2-1; 7 bases align to TRBD2. Per the germline V gene, CDR1 is LGHNA and CDR2 is YSLEER. The CDR3 runs 15 residues. With 4 bases clipped from V and 3 bases from J, the junction kept 6 bases outside the gene matches. The CDR3 loop reads CASSRGSGDYNEQFF. As DNA, the CDR3 is TGCGCCAGCAGCCGAGGCAGCGGGGACTACAATGAGCAGTTCTTC.

V usage is TRBV7-9 and J usage is TRBJ2-5, with 7 positions matching TRBD1. This CDR3 is built from 15 residues. Germline V gives CDR1 SEHNR, CDR2 FQNEAQ (reference sequence). V was pared by 5 bases and J by 0 bases, with 6 bases of the junction left unmatched. The CDR3 region is CASSTGTAHQETQYF. The CDR3 nucleotides are TGTGCCAGCAGCACAGGGACAGCACACCAAGAGACCCAGTACTTC.

This clone was seen more than once but under ten times. The chain combines TRBV10-1 with TRBJ2-3; tentative D call: TRBD2 (5 bases). The germline V gene encodes CDR1 WNHNN and CDR2 SYGVQD (reference sequence). V was trimmed by 1 base and J by 1 base, leaving 12 bases between them. The CDR3 is 16 residues long. CDR3 residues: CASSEFASPCTDTQYF. The DNA for the CDR3 is TGCGCCAGCAGTGAGTTTGCTAGCCCCTGCACAGATACGCAGTATTTT.

There are a few counts of this clone. V gene TRBV19 combines with J gene TRBJ2-7, with a possible D match to TRBD1 (5 bases). The CDR3 length is 15 residues. The V gene lost 1 base and the J gene lost 3 bases, with 13 bases spanning the gap. Germline lookup yields CDR1 LNHDA and CDR2 SQIVND (reference sequence). CDR3 DNA sequence: TGTGCCAGTAGTATAGGACAGCTCCCTAACTACGAGCAGTACTTC. Translated, it gives CASSIGQLPNYEQYF.

The V call is TRBV4-2, the J call TRBJ2-3, with 11 bases lining up with TRBD1. V was pared by 3 bases and J by 4 bases, with 6 bases of the junction left unmatched. The CDR3 length is 16 residues. Germline lookup yields CDR1 LGHNA and CDR2 YNFKEQ. The CDR3 nucleotides are TGTGCCAGCAGCCACGGGACAGGGGGTGCGGCAGATACGCAGTATTTT. Translated, it gives CASSHGTGGAADTQYF.

The chain couples TRBV6-5 to TRBJ2-3; TRBD1 is a possible D gene (6 bases). This CDR3 has 15 amino acids. Trimming shortened V by 5 bases and J by 7 bases, and 19 bases separated the two germline ends. Germline values: CDR1 MNHEY, CDR2 SVGAGI. CDR3 protein: CASSPSLTGTHTQYF. In DNA, the CDR3 is TGTGCCAGCAGTCCCTCCCTTACAGGGACGCATACGCAGTATTTT.

Only one count was recorded for this clone. The rearrangement uses TRBV4-2 and TRBJ2-7, with TRBD2 matching over 11 bases. V was clipped by 0 bases and J by 4 bases; unmatched bases: 11. The CDR3 sequence is 18 residues long. CDR1 and CDR2 from the germline V gene are LGHNA and YNFKEQ. The chain's CDR3 is CASSQEPTSGAPFYEQYF. The CDR3 nucleotides read TGTGCCAGCAGCCAAGAGCCGACTAGCGGGGCTCCCTTTTACGAGCAGTACTTC.

The rearrangement uses TRBV7-9 and TRBJ1-1; D not certain. The CDR3 is made up of 12 amino acids. Per the germline V gene, CDR1 is SEHNR and CDR2 is FQNEAQ (reference sequence). The ends were cut back, 4 bases at V and 0 bases at J, with 3 bases in the middle. This CDR3 reads CASSYMNTEAFF. CDR3 nucleotides: TGTGCCAGCAGCTATATGAACACTGAAGCTTTCTTT. Combining the CDR3 with reference TRBV7-9 and TRBJ1-1 gives the whole variable domain DTGVSQNPRHKITKRGQNVTFRCDPISEHNRLYWYRQTLGQGPEFLTYFQNEAQLEKSRLLSDRFSAERPKGSFSTLEIQRTEQGDSAMYLCASSYMNTEAFFGQGTRLTVV.

This chain links TRBV6-6 with TRBJ2-1; D call uncertain. This CDR3 has 13 amino acids. Germline CDR1 reads MNHNY; CDR2 reads SVGAGI (reference sequence). Between the trimmed V and J ends, which lost 0 bases and 10 bases, there was a span of 10 bases. For the CDR3, the DNA is TGTGCCAGCAGTTACTCTTCAGACGGGGAGCAGTTCTTC. This sequence encodes CASSYSSDGEQFF.

The chain uses TRBV27 and TRBJ1-6; a weak D match, TRBD1 (6 bases). The CDR3 sequence is 13 residues long. The V end lost 8 bases, the J end lost 8 bases, and 13 bases lay between the germline ends. In germline, CDR1 is MNHEY, CDR2 SMNVEV (reference sequence). CDR3 in amino acids: CASGAGEYSPLHF. The CDR3, as DNA: TGTGCCAGCGGAGCAGGGGAGTATTCACCCCTCCACTTT.

CDR3 in DNA: TGTGCCAGCGGGACAGGTCAAGACGAGCAGTACTTC. Its translation is CASGTGQDEQYF. The genes are TRBV6-4 and TRBJ2-7; 8 bases map to TRBD1. Losses at the gene ends were 8 bases for V and 5 bases for J; bases not matched to a gene: 5. CDR3 length equals 12 residues. Germline values: CDR1 MRHNA, CDR2 SNTAGT.

This chain uses TRBV29-1 with TRBJ2-7; D may be TRBD2 (6 bases). The germline CDR1 and CDR2 sequences are SQVTM and ANQGSEA. CDR3 length equals 19 residues. V was trimmed by 4 bases and J by 3 bases, leaving 31 bases between them. CDR3 region: CSVVGTRDSRQAGSYEQYF. CDR3 sequence (DNA): TGCAGCGTTGTCGGAACCCGGGACTCCCGTCAGGCAGGTAGCTACGAGCAGTACTTC.

This clone was observed a handful of times. The CDR3 DNA is TGTGCCAGCAGTCCTCTTCCGTTCTATGGCTACACCTTC. This sequence encodes CASSPLPFYGYTF. V usage is TRBV6-5 and J usage is TRBJ1-2; D ambiguous. The germline V gene has CDR1 MNHEY and CDR2 SVGAGI. With 5 bases removed from V and 4 bases from J, the gap between germline ends came to 11 bases. The CDR3 totals 13 residues.